In this sample, the clone carrying this T cell receptor (beta chain) turned up once. TCRdb called the reads again in MiXCR, with one record for every CDR3 protein. The sample yields about 600,000 distinct CDR3 sequences, approximately 24% seen once. The sample comes from a study of T cell repertoires in cytomegalovirus infection. The CDR3 is 14 amino acids. The J segment lost 8 bases and the V segment lost 4 bases, leaving 8 bases of the junction unmatched. Germline-derived CDR1 and CDR2 are LGHDT and YNNKEL (reference sequence). The genes are TRBV3-1 and TRBJ2-1, with 7 bases matching TRBD2. This receptor was obtained from a human donor in good health (CMV status not recorded). Some clones in this sample may be carry-over from other donors' samples. Sequencing was done on a sample of CD8+ T cells from PBMCs. The chain's CDR3 is CASSPGTTLDEQFF. The CDR3 nucleotides read TGTGCCAGCAGCCCTGGGACTACCCTCGATGAGCAGTTCTTC.